This TCR beta chain was captured by sequencing in a study of tumor and adjacent non-tumor tissue in lung cancer. General study results and limits: Compared with tumor, normal lung showed significantly lower TCR diversity. Normal lung showed higher cumulative top 100 clone frequency than tumor.

This CDR3 spans 17 amino acids. Germline CDR1 and CDR2: SQVTM and ANQGSEA. To note about this clonotype: The antigen remains undetermined. At one end the junction does not follow the germline gene, possibly because of a read error.

Three rounds of nested PCR, following a modified ARM-PCR protocol, produced the TCRbeta library. TCRdb called the multiplex PCR reads again in MiXCR, with one record for every CDR3 protein. The sample lists more than 85,000 distinct CDR3 sequences; 84% were seen once. This sample's RNA came from whole unsorted tissue. The TCR comes from a man between 65 and 79 years old with non-small cell lung cancer. The sequenced material came from lung tumor tissue. V gene TRBV29-1 combines with J gene TRBJ2-3; TRBD2 agrees at 11 bases. The CDR3, as DNA: TGCAGCGTTGAAGTTTACCTGACTAGCGGGAACACAGAAACGCAGTATTTT. It yields the protein CSVEVYLTSGNTETQYF.